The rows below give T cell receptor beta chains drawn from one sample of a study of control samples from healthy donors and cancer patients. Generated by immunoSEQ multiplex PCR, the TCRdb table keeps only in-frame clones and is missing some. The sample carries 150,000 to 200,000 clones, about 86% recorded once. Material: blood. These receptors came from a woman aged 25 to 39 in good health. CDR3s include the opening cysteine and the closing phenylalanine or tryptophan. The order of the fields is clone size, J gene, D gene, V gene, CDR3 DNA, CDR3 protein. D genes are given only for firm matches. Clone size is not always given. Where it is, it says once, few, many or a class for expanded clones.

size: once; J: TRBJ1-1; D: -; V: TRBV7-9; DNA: TGTGCCAGCAGTACAAAGGGGCATACTCGAGGTGAAGCTTTCTTT; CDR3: CASSTKGHTRGEAFF
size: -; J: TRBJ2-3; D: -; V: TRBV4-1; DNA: TGCGCCAGCAGTGAGGCTAGCGCCAGCACAGATACGCAGTATTTT; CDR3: CASSEASASTDTQYF
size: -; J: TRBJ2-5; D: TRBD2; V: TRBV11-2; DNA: TGTGCCAGCAGCTCGGGGACTAGCGGGTACCAAGAGACCCAGTACTTC; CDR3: CASSSGTSGYQETQYF
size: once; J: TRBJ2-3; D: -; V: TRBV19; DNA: TGTGCCAGTAGCCGTCCCGGCACAGATACGCAGTATTTT; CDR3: CASSRPGTDTQYF
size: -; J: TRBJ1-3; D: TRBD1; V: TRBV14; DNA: TGTGCCAGCAGCCAGGGAAGTACAGGGGCTGGAAACACCATATATTTT; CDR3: CASSQGSTGAGNTIYF
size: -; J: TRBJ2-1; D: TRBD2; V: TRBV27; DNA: TGTGCCAGCAGCCTGGGGAGCGGGAGTGTCAATGAGCAGTTCTTC; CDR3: CASSLGSGSVNEQFF
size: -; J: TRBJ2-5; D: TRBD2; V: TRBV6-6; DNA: TGTGCCAGCGGGCGGGAGGTCGGGCATGAGACCCAGTACTTC; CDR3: CASGREVGHETQYF
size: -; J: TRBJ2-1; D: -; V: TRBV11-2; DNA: TGTGCCAGCAGCTACACCCCGGACTCCACTTCCTACAATGAGCAGTTCTTC; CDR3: CASSYTPDSTSYNEQFF
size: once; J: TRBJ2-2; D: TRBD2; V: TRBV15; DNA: TGTGCCACCAGCAGAGAGGGGGGGATCACCGGGGAGCTGTTTTTT; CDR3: CATSREGGITGELFF
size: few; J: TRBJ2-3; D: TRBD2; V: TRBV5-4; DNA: TGTGCCAGCAGCCCACTAGCGGGGGGGGCGGGGGGCACAGATACGCAGTATTTT; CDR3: CASSPLAGGAGGTDTQYF
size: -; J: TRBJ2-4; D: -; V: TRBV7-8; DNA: TGTGCCAGCAGTATAAGGGGGGGGGCCTCCAAAAACATTCAGTACTTC; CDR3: CASSIRGGASKNIQYF
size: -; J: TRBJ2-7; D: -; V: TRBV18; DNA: TGTGCCAGCTCCCCCAACAGGGATGGGCAGTACTTC; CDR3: CASSPNRDGQYF
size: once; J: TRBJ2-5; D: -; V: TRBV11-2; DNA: TGTGCCGGCAGCTGGGAGAGGGAGATCCAGTACTTC; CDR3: CAGSWEREIQYF
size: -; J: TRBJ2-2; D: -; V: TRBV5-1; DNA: TGCGCCAGCAGCTCAATTAGGGGGGAGCTGTTTTTT; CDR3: CASSSIRGELFF
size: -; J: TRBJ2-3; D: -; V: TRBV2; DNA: TGTGCCAGCAGGGGGACCAGAGATACGCAGTATTTT; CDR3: CASRGTRDTQYF
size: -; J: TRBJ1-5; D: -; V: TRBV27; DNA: TGTGCCAGCAGTCCCCGGGGCCCCAATCAGCCCCAGCATTTT; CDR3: CASSPRGPNQPQHF
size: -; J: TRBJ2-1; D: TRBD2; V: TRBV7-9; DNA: TGTGCCAGCAGCTCGACTAGCGGGAATACCTACAATGAGCAGTTCTTC; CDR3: CASSSTSGNTYNEQFF
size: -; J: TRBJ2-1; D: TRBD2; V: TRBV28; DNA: TGTGCCAGCAGTTTATTTGGGGTAGCGGGAGGGAATGAGCAGTTCTTC; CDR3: CASSLFGVAGGNEQFF
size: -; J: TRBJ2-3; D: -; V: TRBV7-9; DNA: TGTGCCAGCAGCCTCCTGGACAGACGGGTGGATACGCAGTATTTT; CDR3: CASSLLDRRVDTQYF
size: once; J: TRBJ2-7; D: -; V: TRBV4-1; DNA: TGCGCCAGCAGCCGGGGTTCAGGGGAAACCTACGAGCAGTACTTC; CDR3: CASSRGSGETYEQYF
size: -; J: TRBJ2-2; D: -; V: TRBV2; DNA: TGTGCCAGCAGTGAAATGTTTGGGGACACCGGGGAGCTGTTTTTT; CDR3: CASSEMFGDTGELFF
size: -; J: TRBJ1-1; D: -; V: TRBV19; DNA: TGTGCCAGTAGTGGGGCGACGTGGACTGAAGCTTTCTTT; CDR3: CASSGATWTEAFF
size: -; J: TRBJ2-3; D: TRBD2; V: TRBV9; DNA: TGTGCCAGCAGCGTTTCGGCGGGGAGGGATAGCACAGATACGCAGTATTTT; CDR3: CASSVSAGRDSTDTQYF
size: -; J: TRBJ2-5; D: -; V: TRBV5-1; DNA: TGCGCCAGCAGTCTATCCCTCGGACAAGGCCAAGAGACCCAGTACTTC; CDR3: CASSLSLGQGQETQYF
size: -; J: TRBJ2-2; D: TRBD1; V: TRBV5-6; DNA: TGTGCCAGCAGCTTGAACAGGGGGAACACCGGGGAGCTGTTTTTT; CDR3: CASSLNRGNTGELFF
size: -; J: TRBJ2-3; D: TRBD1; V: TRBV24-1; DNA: TGTGCCACCAGTGATTTGCGGACAGGGTCCGGAGATACGCAGTATTTT; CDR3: CATSDLRTGSGDTQYF
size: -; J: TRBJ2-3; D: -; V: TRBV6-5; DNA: TGTGCCAGCAGTTACTCGGCCCAACCAGATACGCAGTATTTT; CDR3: CASSYSAQPDTQYF
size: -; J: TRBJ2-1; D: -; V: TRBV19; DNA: TGTGCCAGTAGTGGCAGACAGGTTTTGGGGAATGAGCAGTTCTTC; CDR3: CASSGRQVLGNEQFF
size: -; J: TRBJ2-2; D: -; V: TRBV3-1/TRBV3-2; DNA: TGTGCCAGCACCCCTCCGGAGAACACCGGGGAGCTGTTTTTT; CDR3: CASTPPENTGELFF
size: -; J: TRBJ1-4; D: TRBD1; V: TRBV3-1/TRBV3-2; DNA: TGTGCCAGCAGCCAAGACTACAGGGGTAGGGGGACTAATGAAAAACTGTTTTTT; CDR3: CASSQDYRGRGTNEKLFF
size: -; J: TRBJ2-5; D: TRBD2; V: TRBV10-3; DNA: TGTGCCATCAGTCCGGGTAGCGGGAGGCCCCCAGAGACCCAGTACTTC; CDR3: CAISPGSGRPPETQYF
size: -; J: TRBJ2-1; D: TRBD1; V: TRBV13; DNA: TGTGCCAGCAGCTTAGGCCGAGGGGGCCGCTCCTACAATGAGCAGTTCTTC; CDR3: CASSLGRGGRSYNEQFF
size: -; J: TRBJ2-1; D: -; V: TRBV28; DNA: TGTGCCAGCAGACCAAGGTGGTCCTACAATGAGCAGTTCTTC; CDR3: CASRPRWSYNEQFF
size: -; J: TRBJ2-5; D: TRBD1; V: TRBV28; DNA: TGTGCCAGCGGATACCGGGACAGTCAAGAGACCCAGTACTTC; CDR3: CASGYRDSQETQYF
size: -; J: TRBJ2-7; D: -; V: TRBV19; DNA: TGTGCCAGTAGTATTAAGGTCTCCTACGAGCAGTACTTC; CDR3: CASSIKVSYEQYF
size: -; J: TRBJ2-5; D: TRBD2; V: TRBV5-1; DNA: TGCGCCAGCAGCGGGACTAGCGGGAGACCCCCCCGGGACTTC; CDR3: CASSGTSGRPPRDF